This T cell receptor (beta chain) appears in the sequencing data of a study of vaccination and CD4 T cells after COVID-19. In the study overall: Every participant had a vaccine, which was either BNT162b2 or mRNA-1273, given in two doses. Cells received overlapping spike peptides from SARS-CoV-2, HCoV-NL63, HCoV-OC43 and HCoV-229E as stimulation.

Details on this clonotype: What it binds is not known.

Sequencing of the DNA from cultured CD4+ T cells was carried out with the Oncomine TCR Beta short-read assay. Genomic DNA was extracted from cultured CD4+ T cells. TCRdb re-analysed the PCR reads in MiXCR, keeping a single row per CDR3 protein. The sample shows 9,100 or so distinct CDR3 sequences, under 35% of them seen only once. The treatment here: approximately 11-day PBMC culture with coronavirus spike peptide pools or control peptides (ViraFEST assay). One should note that the unexposed donor's CD4+ T cells were collected before the COVID-19 pandemic (2011-2018). Following expansion of antigen-specific T cells with peptide pools, ViraFEST then sequenced TCRs. Whole-study findings and limits: Spike mono-reactivity held for 304 of 307 vaccine-specific clones in convalescent patients.

Germline values: CDR1 SGHDT, CDR2 YYEEEE. There are 12 residues in the CDR3. V was trimmed by 0 bases and J by 10 bases, leaving 8 bases between them. The rearrangement links TRBV5-6 to TRBJ2-1; D call uncertain. The sample comprised CD4+ T cells from blood, cultured in vitro. The TCR originated in a human donor in good health. CDR3 in DNA: TGTGCCAGCAGCTTGGTTTCTAGAGAGCAGTTCTTC. Its protein is CASSLVSREQFF.